One TCR beta chain is described in this entry. The data originate from a study of control samples from healthy donors and cancer patients. Method: immunoSEQ multiplex PCR; TCRdb's copy keeps in-frame clones and lacks some. Its clone listing holds some 190,000 clones. Sequencing was carried out using blood. The TCR was taken from a woman in her twenties or thirties in good health.

This CDR3 is CASSLTVQGAYSTEAFF. CDR3 in DNA: TGTGCCAGCAGCTTAACTGTCCAGGGGGCTTATAGCACTGAAGCTTTCTTT. The chain carries TRBV7-3 and TRBJ1-1, with 8 bases that match TRBD1. The CDR3 is 17 amino acids. With V trimmed by 0 bases and J by 4 bases, 10 bases remained unmatched. Germline CDR1 and CDR2: SGHTA and FQGTGA.